This entry lists 27 T cell receptor beta chains sequenced from one sample in a study of T cells in localized non-small cell lung cancer. The data were produced by immunoSEQ multiplex PCR, yet TCRdb's version contains in-frame clones alone and is incomplete. Of about 40,000 clones listed, about 76% are singletons. Sequencing used peripheral blood mononuclear cells, obtained before any cancer treatment. The receptor set was obtained from a male donor at least 60 years old with stage II lung adenocarcinoma.

The chain couples TRBV28 to TRBJ1-1; D not certain. Trimming removed 8 bases from V and 11 bases from J, with 6 bases in between. Germline V CDR1 and CDR2: MDHEN, SYDVKM. This CDR3 spans 8 amino acids. CDR3 nucleotide sequence: TGTGCCAGCGGGCGGGCTTTCTTT. Protein product: CASGRAFF. The variable domain in full, completed from reference TRBV28 and TRBJ1-1, reads DVKVTQSSRYLVKRTGEKVFLECVQDMDHENMFWYRQDPGLGLRLIYFSYDVKMKEKGDIPEGYSVSREKKERFSLILESASTNQTSMYLCASGRAFFGQGTRLTVV.

The chain carries TRBV21-1 and TRBJ1-5. TRBV21-1 is flagged as a pseudogene. The CDR3 has 17 residues. The CDR3 here is CASSKVPNSLSNQPQHF. The CDR3 nucleotides read TGTGCCAGCAGCAAAGTCCCCAATAGCCTCAGCAATCAGCCCCAGCATTTT.

This chain links TRBV7-2 with TRBJ2-7; 15 positions agree with TRBD2. V was clipped by 2 bases and J by 0 bases; unmatched bases: 5. The CDR3 is 18 residues long. Germline V lookup: CDR1 SGHTA, CDR2 FQGNSA. The CDR3 region has the DNA TGTGCCAGCAGCTTAACGAGGACTAGCGGGAGGGTCTCCTACGAGCAGTACTTC. It is translated as CASSLTRTSGRVSYEQYF.

The V call is TRBV25-1, the J call TRBJ1-1; no definite D call. Between the trimmed V and J ends, which lost 2 bases and 2 bases, there was a span of 9 bases. The germline V gene has CDR1 MGHDK and CDR2 SYGVNS. The CDR3 has 14 amino acids. CDR3 coding DNA: TGTGCCAGCAGTGAAGGGCCGGCCAACACTGAAGCTTTCTTT. Its protein is CASSEGPANTEAFF.

The V and J genes are TRBV27 and TRBJ2-7; 12 bases are shared with TRBD1. The CDR3 has 16 amino acids. The germline gives CDR1 MNHEY, CDR2 SMNVEV (reference sequence). With 2 bases clipped from V and 3 bases from J, the junction kept 5 bases outside the gene matches. The CDR3 DNA follows: TGTGCCAGCAGTTTAATTGGGACAGGGGGCATCTACGAGCAGTACTTC. Translating it yields CASSLIGTGGIYEQYF.

V and J are TRBV14 and TRBJ2-3; TRBD1 matches at 9 bases. Looked up from germline, CDR1 is SGHDN and CDR2 is FVKESK. The CDR3 length is 13 residues. The junction had 3 bases not matched to a gene; V was cut back by 7 bases and J by 4 bases. Here the CDR3 reads CASTDRGADTQYF. In nucleotides, the CDR3 is TGTGCCAGCACGGACAGGGGAGCAGATACGCAGTATTTT.

The chain links TRBV28 to TRBJ1-5, with D possibly matching TRBD1 (5 bases). V shed 5 bases and J shed 2 bases, with 16 bases lying between them. The CDR3 totals 16 residues. Germline assignment: CDR1 MDHEN and CDR2 SYDVKM. In nucleotides, the CDR3 is TGTGCCAGCAGTCGTTTAGGCGACAGCCGCAATCAGCCCCAGCATTTT. It codes for CASSRLGDSRNQPQHF.

The CDR3 sequence: CASSKRDRLNQPQHF. CDR3 nucleotide sequence: TGTGCCAGCAGCAAAAGGGACCGGCTGAATCAGCCCCAGCATTTT. This chain uses TRBV5-6 with TRBJ1-5; tentatively, D is TRBD1 (5 bases). V dropped 4 bases and J dropped 4 bases, with 15 bases sitting between them. Germline assignment: CDR1 SGHDT and CDR2 YYEEEE. The CDR3 runs to 15 residues.

This clone was picked up a small number of times. The chain links TRBV27 to TRBJ1-2; 7 bases map to TRBD1. Per germline, CDR1 MNHEY and CDR2 SMNVEV (reference sequence). The V and J ends lost 8 bases and 0 bases, in that order; junction bases with no gene match: 9. The CDR3 length is 15 residues. CDR3 in DNA: TGTGCCAGCGGGGAGGACAGGCGTCCTAACTATGGCTACACCTTC. It codes for CASGEDRRPNYGYTF.

As DNA, the CDR3 is TGTGCCAGCAGCGAACTCGGTGGGCTGCAGGAGCAGTTCTTC. Its protein is CASSELGGLQEQFF. J is TRBJ2-1 and V is TRBV6-4; D is uncertain. Looked up from germline, CDR1 is MRHNA and CDR2 is SNTAGT. The CDR3 is 14 residues long. Trimming pared 6 bases from V and 10 bases from J, leaving 19 bases between.

This chain links TRBV30 with TRBJ1-2; 7 bases align to TRBD1. The CDR3 consists of 13 residues. Germline values: CDR1 GTSNPN, CDR2 SVGIG (reference sequence). V lost 3 bases and J lost 8; bases outside the gene matches: 9. Here the CDR3 DNA reads TGTGCCTGGAGCCCCGAGGGGGCGCTCGGCTACACCTTC. Translation: CAWSPEGALGYTF.

The chain joins TRBV30 to TRBJ1-3; possibly TRBD1 for D (6 bases). The CDR3 is 16 residues long. Germline CDR1 GTSNPN, CDR2 SVGIG (reference sequence). The germline V and J ends were trimmed by 7 bases and 3 bases, with 22 bases remaining between them. The CDR3 sequence is CAFLHGGQKIGNTIYF. The DNA for the CDR3 is TGTGCCTTTTTGCATGGGGGACAAAAGATTGGAAACACCATATATTTT.

V gene TRBV6-5 combines with J gene TRBJ2-3; 7 positions agree with TRBD1. The V and J ends lost 2 bases and 3 bases, in that order; junction bases with no gene match: 5. The CDR3 is 15 residues long. Germline V gives CDR1 MNHEY, CDR2 SVGAGI. For the CDR3, the DNA is TGTGCCAGCAGTTACGAGGGGGCGGAAACAGATACGCAGTATTTT. Its protein is CASSYEGAETDTQYF.

In DNA, the CDR3 is TGTGCCAGCAGCTTAGCGGGGCAGTTTAATGAAAAACTGTTTTTT. Translation gives CASSLAGQFNEKLFF. The chain combines TRBV7-6 with TRBJ1-4, with a weak D call TRBD1 (5 bases). The germline V gene encodes CDR1 SGHVS and CDR2 FNYEAQ. The V and J ends lost 0 bases and 4 bases respectively, with 9 bases between them. The CDR3 length is 15 residues.

This chain joins TRBV6-6 and TRBJ2-3; D is possibly TRBD2 (6 bases). The CDR3 runs 15 residues. Per the germline V gene, CDR1 is MNHNY and CDR2 is SVGAGI (reference sequence). Deletions cut 5 bases from V and 1 base from J, with 13 bases between. CDR3 residues: CASSTTGVGTDTQYF. The CDR3 DNA reads as TGTGCCAGCAGTACCACGGGGGTAGGCACAGATACGCAGTATTTT.

The rearrangement uses TRBV11-2 and TRBJ2-2; D possibly corresponds to TRBD2 (6 bases). V was pared by 3 bases and J by 3 bases, with 11 bases between. The CDR3 is 15 residues long. Per the germline V gene, CDR1 is SGHAT and CDR2 is FQNNGV. The CDR3 DNA is TGTGCCAGCAGCTTTGGGACGGGGGACACCGGGGAGCTGTTTTTT. Encoded protein: CASSFGTGDTGELFF.

The V call is TRBV6-4, the J call TRBJ2-1; D is unresolved. This CDR3 is built from 11 residues. Trimming stripped 5 bases from V and 7 bases from J, with 6 bases between. Germline V gives CDR1 MRHNA, CDR2 SNTAGT. CDR3 bases: TGTGCCAGCAGTAAAACGAATGAGCAGTTCTTC. Translated, it gives CASSKTNEQFF.

V gene TRBV10-3 combines with J gene TRBJ1-1; 11 nucleotides agree with TRBD1. The CDR3 is made up of 16 amino acids. The germline V gene encodes CDR1 ENHRY and CDR2 SYGVKD. V lost 9 bases and J lost 7; bases outside the gene matches: 16. CDR3 DNA sequence: TGTGCCATAAAGCCGCGCCCTGGACAGGGGGCCAGTGAAGCTTTCTTT. Its protein is CAIKPRPGQGASEAFF.

The chain carries TRBV2 and TRBJ1-1; no clear D. V gave up 6 bases and J gave up 2 bases, with 13 bases separating them. The CDR3 has 14 residues. Germline CDR1 is SNHLY and CDR2 is FYNNEI. CDR3 sequence reads: CASSERTVNTEAFF. In DNA form, the CDR3 reads TGTGCCAGCAGCGAACGTACGGTTAACACTGAAGCTTTCTTT.

The rearrangement joins TRBV6-4 to TRBJ1-5; 7 bases agree with TRBD1. V was clipped by 6 bases and J by 7 bases; unmatched bases: 12. CDR1 is MRHNA, CDR2 SNTAGT, per germline. The CDR3 length is 15 residues. The CDR3 here is CASSEPTGLAQPQHF. In DNA, the CDR3 is TGTGCCAGCAGCGAACCGACAGGGCTTGCGCAGCCCCAGCATTTT.

This sequence joins TRBV6-5 and TRBJ2-2; D gene uncertain. This CDR3 is 11 amino acids long. V lost 9 bases to trimming and J lost 6 bases, with 8 bases between them. Germline assignment: CDR1 MNHEY and CDR2 SVGAGI. CDR3 protein: CASQRSGELFF. The DNA of the CDR3 is TGTGCCAGTCAACGGTCCGGGGAGCTGTTTTTT.

V gene TRBV5-4 combines with J gene TRBJ1-2; TRBD1 matches at 7 bases. The CDR3 contains 13 residues. From germline, CDR1 is SGHNT and CDR2 YYREEE (reference sequence). The ends lost 7 bases at V and 4 bases at J; junction bases unmatched: 7. The CDR3 region is CASVGDSAYGYTF. For the CDR3, the DNA is TGTGCCAGCGTTGGGGACAGCGCCTATGGCTACACCTTC.

The rearrangement joins TRBV9 to TRBJ2-1, with TRBD2 matching 11 bases. Unmatched junction bases numbered 8, after V lost 6 bases and J lost 6 bases. The germline gives CDR1 SGDLS, CDR2 YYNGEE. The CDR3 is 15 amino acids. For the CDR3, the DNA is TGTGCCAGCACCCGAAGTAGCGGGAGGGGCAATGAGCAGTTCTTC. Amino acids: CASTRSSGRGNEQFF.

The V and J genes are TRBV4-1 and TRBJ2-4; tentatively, D is TRBD2 (6 bases). Between the trimmed V and J ends, which lost 0 bases and 0 bases, there was a span of 21 bases. CDR3 length: 20 residues. In germline, CDR1 is MGHRA, CDR2 YSYEKL. The CDR3 DNA follows: TGCGCCAGCAGCCAAGATCCGAGTTCCCTGCGGGGCTTAGCCAAAAACATTCAGTACTTC. It yields the protein CASSQDPSSLRGLAKNIQYF.

The V and J genes are TRBV7-3 and TRBJ1-4; 10 nucleotides match TRBD1. The germline V gene encodes CDR1 SGHTA and CDR2 FQGTGA. The CDR3 runs 17 residues. J was trimmed by 10 bases and V by 3 bases; bases with no gene match: 14. The CDR3 nucleotides are TGTGCCAGCAGCTTGGGGGACTTCCGGGACAGGGGCGGAAAACTGTTTTTT. This encodes CASSLGDFRDRGGKLFF. The full variable domain, with the rest looked up from reference TRBV7-3 and TRBJ1-4, is GAGVSQTPSNKVTEKGKYVELRCDPISGHTALYWYRQSLGQGPEFLIYFQGTGAADDSGLPNDRFFAVRPEGSVSTLKIQRTERGDSAVYLCASSLGDFRDRGGKLFFGSGTQLSVL.

The chain uses TRBV11-2 and TRBJ2-1, with D possibly called TRBD1 or TRBD2 (6 bases each). CDR1 and CDR2 (germline): SGHAT, FQNNGV. Trimming cost V 0 bases and J 6 bases, with 12 bases left between them. The CDR3 contains 15 residues. CDR3 in DNA: TGTGCCAGCAGCTTAGATAGGGGGACTGTCAATGAGCAGTTCTTC. It is translated as CASSLDRGTVNEQFF. Together with reference TRBV11-2 and TRBJ2-1, the CDR3 gives the full variable domain: EAGVAQSPRYKIIEKRQSVAFWCNPISGHATLYWYQQILGQGPKLLIQFQNNGVVDDSQLPKDRFSAERLKGVDSTLKIQPAKLEDSAVYLCASSLDRGTVNEQFFGPGTRLTVL.

V is TRBV7-9 and J is TRBJ2-5; 9 nucleotides match TRBD1. In germline, CDR1 is SEHNR, CDR2 FQNEAQ (reference sequence). The CDR3 runs to 14 residues. J lost 5 bases, V lost 3 bases, and 4 bases had no gene match. CDR3 in DNA: TGTGCCAGCAGCTTGGGGACAGGGATGGAGACCCAGTACTTC. Its protein is CASSLGTGMETQYF.